Below are 3 T cell receptor beta chains sequenced from a single sample in a study of OX40 agonist ivuxolimab in advanced cancers. Measured with immunoSEQ multiplex PCR; TCRdb has only the in-frame clones, and not every one. The sample has roughly 95,000 clones, under 90% seen once. The specimen was CD4+ or CD8+ T cells sorted from blood, collected in a trial of the OX40 agonist ivuxolimab. Source of these receptors: an adult with an advanced solid tumor such as melanoma, head and neck, liver or kidney cancer.

The chain has TRBV11-3 and TRBJ1-2; D perhaps matches TRBD1 (5 bases). Trimming left V 5 bases short and J 6 bases short, with 16 bases between. The CDR3 sequence is 14 residues long. The germline V gene has CDR1 SGHNT and CDR2 YENEEA. The CDR3 DNA follows: TGTGCCAGCAGCCCCGGGGGGGGGATGGATGGCTACACCTTC. Its protein is CASSPGGGMDGYTF. Variable domain in full (rest from reference TRBV11-3 and TRBJ1-2): EAGVVQSPRYKIIEKKQPVAFWCNPISGHNTLYWYLQNLGQGPELLIRYENEEAVDDSQLPKDRFSAERLKGVDSTLKIQPAELGDSAVYLCASSPGGGMDGYTFGSGTRLTVV.

The sample holds one count of this clone. The V and J genes are TRBV29-1 and TRBJ1-1; the D gene is possibly TRBD1 (5 bases). Germline V CDR1 and CDR2: SQVTM, ANQGSEA. The CDR3 loop spans 20 amino acids. Trimming took 4 bases from V and 1 from J, leaving 31 bases between them. The CDR3 DNA reads as TGCAGCGTTGCCCTCGACAAGGGACCGTATAGGTCTTGGGGGAACACTGAAGCTTTCTTT. Translating it yields CSVALDKGPYRSWGNTEAFF.

This chain links TRBV21-1 with TRBJ2-2; whether TRBD1, the table's D call, matches the DNA was not checked. TRBV21-1 is shown as a pseudogene. This CDR3 region has 15 residues. The CDR3 protein is CASSKNRINTGELFF. Written as DNA, the CDR3 is TGTGCCAGCTCAAAGAACAGGATTAACACCGGGGAGCTGTTTTTT.